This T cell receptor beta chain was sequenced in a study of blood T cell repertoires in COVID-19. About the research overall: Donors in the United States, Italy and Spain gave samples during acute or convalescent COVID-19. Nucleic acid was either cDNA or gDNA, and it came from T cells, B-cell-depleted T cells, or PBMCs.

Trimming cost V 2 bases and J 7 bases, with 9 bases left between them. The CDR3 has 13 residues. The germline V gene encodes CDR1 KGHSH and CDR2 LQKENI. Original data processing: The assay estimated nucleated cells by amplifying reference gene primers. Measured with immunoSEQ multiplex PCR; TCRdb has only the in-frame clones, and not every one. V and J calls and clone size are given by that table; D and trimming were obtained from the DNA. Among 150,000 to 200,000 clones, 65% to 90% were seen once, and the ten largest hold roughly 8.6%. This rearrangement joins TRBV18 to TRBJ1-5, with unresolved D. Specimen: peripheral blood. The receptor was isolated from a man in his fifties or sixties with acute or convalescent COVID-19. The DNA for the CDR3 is TGTGCCAGCTCACCAGAAACGGGGCAGCCCCAGCATTTT. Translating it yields CASSPETGQPQHF.